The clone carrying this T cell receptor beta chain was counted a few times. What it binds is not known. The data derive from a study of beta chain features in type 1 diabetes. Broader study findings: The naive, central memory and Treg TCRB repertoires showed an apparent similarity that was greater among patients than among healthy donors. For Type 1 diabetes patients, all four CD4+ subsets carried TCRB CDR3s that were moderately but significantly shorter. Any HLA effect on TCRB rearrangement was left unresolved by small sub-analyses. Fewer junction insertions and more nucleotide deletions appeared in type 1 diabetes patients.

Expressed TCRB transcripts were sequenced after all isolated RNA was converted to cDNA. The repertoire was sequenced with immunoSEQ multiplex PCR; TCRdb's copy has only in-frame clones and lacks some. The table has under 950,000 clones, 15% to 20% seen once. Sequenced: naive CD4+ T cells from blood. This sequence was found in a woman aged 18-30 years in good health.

CDR3 sequence reads: CAMRTGENEQYF. CDR3 DNA sequence: TGTGCCATGCGGACAGGGGAAAACGAGCAGTACTTC. The chain is built from TRBV10-3 and TRBJ2-7, with 9 bases lining up with TRBD1. The V gene end was trimmed by 9 bases and the J gene end by 5 bases; junction bases not matched to a gene: 5. CDR1 and CDR2 from the germline V gene are ENHRY and SYGVKD. CDR3 length: 12 amino acids.